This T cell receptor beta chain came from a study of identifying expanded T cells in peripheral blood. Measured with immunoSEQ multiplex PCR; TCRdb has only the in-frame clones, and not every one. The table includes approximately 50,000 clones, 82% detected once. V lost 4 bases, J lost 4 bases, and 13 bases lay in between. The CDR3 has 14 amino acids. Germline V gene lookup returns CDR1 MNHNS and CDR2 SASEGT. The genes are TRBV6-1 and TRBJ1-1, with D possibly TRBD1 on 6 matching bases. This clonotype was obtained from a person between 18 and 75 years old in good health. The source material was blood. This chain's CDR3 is CASSVMGGGTEAFF. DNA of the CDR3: TGTGCCAGCAGTGTTATGGGGGGCGGCACTGAAGCTTTCTTT.